The 24 T cell receptor beta chains reported below all come from one sample, sequenced in a study of blood T cell repertoires in COVID-19. TCRdb keeps only in-frame clones here, not all; method: immunoSEQ multiplex PCR. The table records about 170,000 clones, about 88% of them present only once. The material sequenced was peripheral blood. These receptors were obtained from a woman of 80 years or more in a cohort sampled during active or convalescent COVID-19.

This rearrangement joins TRBV18 to TRBJ2-1; D perhaps matches TRBD2 (6 bases). The length of the CDR3 is 16 residues. Trimming stripped 2 bases from V and 3 bases from J, with 14 bases between. CDR1 and CDR2 (germline): KGHSH, LQKENI. CDR3 DNA sequence: TGTGCCAGCTCACCAGCTGGGGGGAGCCTCTACAATGAGCAGTTCTTC. Residues: CASSPAGGSLYNEQFF.

The chain has TRBV2 and TRBJ2-3; 7 bases are shared with TRBD2. Germline CDR1 and CDR2: SNHLY and FYNNEI. The CDR3 has 14 amino acids. The junction had 12 bases not matched to a gene; V was cut back by 9 bases and J by 6 bases. In DNA form, the CDR3 reads TGTGCCAGTTTGGGCGGGAGAGTAGGGGATACGCAGTATTTT. It translates to CASLGGRVGDTQYF. Together with reference TRBV2 and TRBJ2-3, the CDR3 gives the full variable domain: EPEVTQTPSHQVTQMGQEVILRCVPISNHLYFYWYRQILGQKVEFLVSFYNNEISEKSEIFDDQFSVERPDGSNFTLKIRSTKLEDSAMYFCASLGGRVGDTQYFGPGTRLTVL.

This clone was detected only a few times. The rearrangement uses TRBV6-6 and TRBJ1-3; D gene unclear. In germline, CDR1 is MNHNY, CDR2 SVGAGI (reference sequence). The CDR3 contains 15 residues. Trimming took 2 bases from V and 5 from J, leaving 13 bases between them. CDR3 sequence: CASSYISGRRNTIYF. CDR3 DNA: TGTGCCAGCAGTTACATATCCGGCAGGAGAAACACCATATATTTT.

The chain recombines TRBV10-3 with TRBJ1-2, with TRBD1 as a possible D gene (5 bases). CDR1 is ENHRY, CDR2 SYGVKD, per germline. CDR3 length: 14 amino acids. The V and J ends lost 10 bases and 8 bases respectively, with 23 bases between them. CDR3 amino acids: CATQAIWAGDGYTF. CDR3 nucleotides: TGTGCCACCCAGGCGATTTGGGCGGGGGACGGCTACACCTTC.

This chain connects TRBV11-2 to TRBJ2-6, with 8 positions matching TRBD1. CDR3 length: 16 amino acids. Germline V gene lookup returns CDR1 SGHAT and CDR2 FQNNGV. V was pared by 2 bases and J by 4 bases, with 4 bases of the junction left unmatched. CDR3 DNA sequence: TGTGCCAGCAGCTTACAGGGGGCGAGGGGGGCCAACGTCCTGACTTTC. Translating gives CASSLQGARGANVLTF.

CDR3 nucleotide sequence: TGCGCCAGCAGCCAAGTCCTTCCGGGAAACACCATATATTTT. Translated: CASSQVLPGNTIYF. The chain is built from TRBV4-3 and TRBJ1-3; D remains ambiguous. The germline V gene has CDR1 LGHNA and CDR2 YSLEER. With 1 base removed from V and 4 bases from J, the gap between germline ends came to 8 bases. This CDR3 has 14 residues.

The chain recombines TRBV5-1 with TRBJ2-6; D unclear. The V and J ends lost 2 bases and 0 bases respectively, with 6 bases between them. This CDR3 comprises 15 residues. Germline V lookup: CDR1 SGHRS, CDR2 YFSETQ. CDR3 coding DNA: TGCGCCAGCAGCTTTCTGAGCTCTGGGGCCAACGTCCTGACTTTC. Amino acid sequence: CASSFLSSGANVLTF.

The chain recombines TRBV7-2 with TRBJ1-2; 7 bases map to TRBD1. The V and J ends lost 4 bases and 8 bases, in that order; junction bases with no gene match: 16. CDR3 length: 16 amino acids. CDR1 SGHTA and CDR2 FQGNSA come from the germline V gene. The CDR3 DNA reads as TGTGCCAGCAGCTCTAGACCACAGGGGCCCTTTACGGGCTACACCTTC. It yields the protein CASSSRPQGPFTGYTF. The full variable domain, in which reference TRBV7-2 and TRBJ1-2 provide the parts outside the CDR3, is GAGVSQSPSNKVTEKGKDVELRCDPISGHTALYWYRQSLGQGLEFLIYFQGNSAPDKSGLPSDRFSAERTGGSVSTLTIQRTQQEDSAVYLCASSSRPQGPFTGYTFGSGTRLTVV.

The rearrangement joins TRBV4-2 to TRBJ1-4, with TRBD1 matching over 8 bases. Germline lookup yields CDR1 LGHNA and CDR2 YNFKEQ. The junction had 9 bases not matched to a gene; V was cut back by 0 bases and J by 0 bases. This CDR3 is built from 19 residues. The CDR3 DNA sequence: TGTGCCAGCAGCCAAGATCTAGACAGGGGATTTGCAACTAATGAAAAACTGTTTTTT. Its protein product is CASSQDLDRGFATNEKLFF.

V is TRBV6-5 and J is TRBJ1-2; perhaps TRBD1 as D (6 bases). V was shortened by 0 bases and J by 3 bases, with 14 bases between the two germline ends. The CDR3 contains 16 residues. The germline gives CDR1 MNHEY, CDR2 SVGAGI. The CDR3 DNA follows: TGTGCCAGCAGTTACTCGACAGGCAGGGGCCACTATGGCTACACCTTC. This sequence encodes CASSYSTGRGHYGYTF.

This sequence joins TRBV7-2 and TRBJ1-2, with D tentatively TRBD1 (5 bases). The CDR3 covers 15 residues. Germline V gives CDR1 SGHTA, CDR2 FQGNSA. V dropped 2 bases and J dropped 3 bases, with 13 bases sitting between them. CDR3 sequence reads: CASSLPSRVDYGYTF. As DNA, the CDR3 is TGTGCCAGCAGCTTACCGAGCAGGGTAGACTATGGCTACACCTTC.

The chain is built from TRBV10-3 and TRBJ1-1; 7 nucleotides match TRBD1. Trimming cost V 10 bases and J 2 bases; bases outside gene matches: 13. The CDR3 spans 15 residues. Germline V gives CDR1 ENHRY, CDR2 SYGVKD. The CDR3 DNA reads as TGTGCCAGCCGGGACAGACGAAGATCCAACACTGAAGCTTTCTTT. It specifies CASRDRRRSNTEAFF.

The rearrangement links TRBV6-5 to TRBJ2-7; 7 bases fit TRBD2. V lost 3 bases, J lost 0 bases, and 5 bases stayed unmatched. CDR1 MNHEY and CDR2 SVGAGI come from the germline V gene. The CDR3 is 15 amino acids. The CDR3 here is CASSYGRGISYEQYF. CDR3 in DNA: TGTGCCAGCAGTTATGGGCGGGGGATCTCCTACGAGCAGTACTTC.

V is TRBV3-1 (or the pseudogene TRBV3-2) and J is TRBJ1-3, with 8 bases matching TRBD1. The CDR3 length is 16 residues. V shed 2 bases and J 4 bases; nucleotides not matched to a gene: 7. CDR1 and CDR2 (germline): LGHDT, YNNKEL (reference sequence). The CDR3 DNA reads TGTGCCAGCAGCCAACCCCAGGGGGCATGGGGAAACACCATATATTTT. Its translation: CASSQPQGAWGNTIYF.

This chain connects TRBV29-1 to TRBJ2-3; no firm D call. The germline CDR1 and CDR2 sequences are SQVTM and ANQGSEA. The CDR3 contains 11 residues. The germline V and J ends were trimmed by 7 bases and 2 bases, with 7 bases remaining between them. CDR3 sequence: CSDSNTDTQYF. The CDR3 bases are TGCAGCGACTCTAACACAGATACGCAGTATTTT.

The chain employs TRBV19 and TRBJ1-5; 8 nucleotides line up with TRBD1. CDR3 length: 12 residues. J lost 7 bases, V lost 6 bases, and 2 bases had no gene match. Germline V gene lookup returns CDR1 LNHDA and CDR2 SQIVND (reference sequence). The chain's CDR3 is CASRGQVQPQHF. The CDR3 region has the DNA TGTGCCAGTAGGGGACAGGTCCAGCCCCAGCATTTT. Drawing the rest from reference TRBV19 and TRBJ1-5, the complete variable domain is DGGITQSPKYLFRKEGQNVTLSCEQNLNHDAMYWYRQDPGQGLRLIYYSQIVNDFQKGDIAEGYSVSREKKESFPLTVTSAQKNPTAFYLCASRGQVQPQHFGDGTRLSIL.

The chain links TRBV5-1 to TRBJ2-2; 16 bases align to TRBD2. This CDR3 region has 18 residues. Germline CDR1 reads SGHRS; CDR2 reads YFSETQ. The V gene end was trimmed by 3 bases and the J gene end by 6 bases; junction bases not matched to a gene: 8. This CDR3 reads CASSSVPGLAGGPGELFF. Written as DNA, the CDR3 is TGCGCCAGCAGCTCCGTCCCGGGACTAGCGGGGGGGCCCGGGGAGCTGTTTTTT.

The sample holds one count of this clone. The chain uses TRBV5-1 and TRBJ1-2, with TRBD1 matching over 11 bases. The trim removed 4 bases at V and 2 bases at J, leaving 4 bases unmatched. Germline loops: CDR1 SGHRS, CDR2 YFSETQ. The CDR3 is 15 amino acids. Here the CDR3 reads CASSIGQGANYGYTF. Here the CDR3 DNA reads TGCGCCAGCAGCATAGGACAGGGGGCCAACTATGGCTACACCTTC.

This clone is a singleton in its sample. The rearrangement joins TRBV5-6 to TRBJ2-5, with D possibly matching TRBD2 (6 bases). Germline lookup yields CDR1 SGHDT and CDR2 YYEEEE. V dropped 6 bases and J dropped 5 bases, with 14 bases sitting between them. The CDR3 extends over 13 amino acids. CDR3 loop: CASTRGGGETQYF. DNA of the CDR3: TGTGCCAGCACTCGGGGAGGAGGTGAGACCCAGTACTTC.

This sequence joins TRBV19 and TRBJ2-7; tentatively, D is TRBD1 (5 bases). The germline V and J ends were trimmed by 5 bases and 2 bases, with 13 bases remaining between them. The CDR3 spans 14 residues. Germline V gene lookup returns CDR1 LNHDA and CDR2 SQIVND (reference sequence). This CDR3 is CASSSQTAPYEQYV. The CDR3 DNA is TGTGCCAGTAGTTCGCAGACAGCCCCCTACGAGCAGTACGTC.

This clone was counted a single time. The V and J genes are TRBV27 and TRBJ1-2, with TRBD1 as a possible D gene (5 bases). The CDR3 is 14 residues long. Trimming stripped 6 bases from V and 7 bases from J, with 18 bases between. Germline V lookup: CDR1 MNHEY, CDR2 SMNVEV (reference sequence). Here the CDR3 DNA reads TGTGCCAGCAGGGGTAGTCGCGGGGGGTTTGGCTACACCTTC. This sequence encodes CASRGSRGGFGYTF.

This chain uses TRBV18 with TRBJ1-4; a possible D gene is TRBD1 (5 bases). Germline CDR1 reads KGHSH; CDR2 reads LQKENI. The CDR3 has 17 amino acids. Trimming cost V 2 bases and J 14 bases, with 27 bases left between them. This CDR3 is CASSPEAPTGGWSKLFF. CDR3 DNA sequence: TGTGCCAGCTCACCAGAGGCGCCGACGGGGGGTTGGTCAAAGCTGTTTTTT. The full variable domain, completed using reference TRBV18 and TRBJ1-4, is NAGVMQNPRHLVRRRGQEARLRCSPMKGHSHVYWYRQLPEEGLKFMVYLQKENIIDESGMPKERFSAEFPKEGPSILRIQQVVRGDSAAYFCASSPEAPTGGWSKLFFGSGTQLSVL.

J is TRBJ1-3 and V is TRBV18; no clear D gene. From germline, CDR1 is KGHSH and CDR2 LQKENI. This CDR3 is 15 amino acids long. Trimming left V 6 bases short and J 2 bases short, with 14 bases between. The CDR3 is CASSSRTEPGNTIYF. In DNA form, the CDR3 reads TGTGCCAGCTCCTCGAGAACAGAGCCTGGAAACACCATATATTTT.

The V and J genes are TRBV5-1 and TRBJ2-5; TRBD2 is a possible D gene (6 bases). Germline loops: CDR1 SGHRS, CDR2 YFSETQ. CDR3 length equals 17 residues. V was cut by 1 base and J by 4 bases, with 20 bases left in between. For the CDR3, the DNA is TGCGCCAGCAGCTTGCTCCCTGTAGGGCGGGGTGGAGAGACCCAGTACTTC. Amino acids: CASSLLPVGRGGETQYF. Drawing the rest from reference TRBV5-1 and TRBJ2-5, the complete variable domain is KAGVTQTPRYLIKTRGQQVTLSCSPISGHRSVSWYQQTPGQGLQFLFEYFSETQRNKGNFPGRFSGRQFSNSRSEMNVSTLELGDSALYLCASSLLPVGRGGETQYFGPGTRLLVL.